One and the same sample provided the 7 T cell receptor beta chains below, sequenced in a study of technical replicates of blood from several donors. TCRdb keeps only in-frame clones here, not all; method: immunoSEQ multiplex PCR. The sample records tens of thousands of clones, about 91% being singletons. Sequencing was done on a sample of T cells isolated from PBMCs. Receptors were obtained from a human donor in good health. Some clones in this sample may be carry-over from other donors' samples.

The CDR3 region has the DNA TGTGCCAGCAGTTTACAGATTAATCAGCCCCAGCATTTT. Amino acids: CASSLQINQPQHF. The chain has TRBV27 and TRBJ1-5; the D is unclear. Per germline, CDR1 MNHEY and CDR2 SMNVEV (reference sequence). The CDR3 sequence is 13 residues long. Trimming took 2 bases from V and 4 from J, leaving 6 bases between them.

This clone was counted a few times. This chain links TRBV7-9 with TRBJ1-1; D remains ambiguous. V lost 2 bases, J lost 0 bases, and 7 bases lay in between. This CDR3 comprises 14 residues. Germline V CDR1 and CDR2: SEHNR, FQNEAQ (reference sequence). In nucleotides, the CDR3 is TGTGCCAGCAGCTTAAGTGCGGTGAACACTGAAGCTTTCTTT. The encoded protein is CASSLSAVNTEAFF.

The chain combines TRBV25-1 with TRBJ1-3; TRBD1 matches at 8 bases. CDR1 is MGHDK and CDR2 is SYGVNS in the germline V gene. Unmatched junction bases numbered 12, after V lost 3 bases and J lost 8 bases. CDR3 length: 16 residues. CDR3 sequence reads: CASSERLQGEIDTIYF. DNA of the CDR3: TGTGCCAGCAGTGAGCGTCTACAGGGGGAGATAGACACCATATATTTT.

V usage is TRBV30 and J usage is TRBJ1-1, with D maybe TRBD1 (6 bases). The ends were cut back, 0 bases at V and 4 bases at J, with 9 bases in the middle. Looked up from germline, CDR1 is GTSNPN and CDR2 is SVGIG (reference sequence). The CDR3 covers 13 residues. The CDR3 loop reads CAWSVVGGTEAFF. As DNA, the CDR3 is TGTGCCTGGAGTGTAGTAGGGGGCACTGAAGCTTTCTTT.

CDR3 amino acids: CASSLGQSAYEQYF. The CDR3 DNA reads TGTGCCAGCAGCTTAGGTCAATCGGCCTACGAGCAGTACTTC. This sequence joins TRBV7-2 and TRBJ2-7, with D hard to call. Germline CDR1 and CDR2: SGHTA and FQGNSA. The CDR3 loop spans 14 amino acids. V shed 1 base and J shed 2 bases, with 9 bases lying between them.

This clone was seen once. V gene TRBV15 combines with J gene TRBJ2-1; TRBD1 matches 11 bases. Germline CDR1 reads LNHNV; CDR2 reads YYDKDF (reference sequence). The CDR3 has 16 residues. V lost 6 bases to trimming and J lost 7 bases; unmatched junction nucleotides: 11. CDR3 loop: CATRVTGTGGLNEQFF. The CDR3 DNA reads TGTGCCACCAGGGTGACCGGGACAGGGGGACTAAATGAGCAGTTCTTC. The full variable domain, rest sourced from reference TRBV15 and TRBJ2-1, is DAMVIQNPRYQVTQFGKPVTLSCSQTLNHNVMYWYQQKSSQAPKLLFHYYDKDFNNEADTPDNFQSRRPNTSFCFLDIRSPGLGDTAMYLCATRVTGTGGLNEQFFGPGTRLTVL.

V is TRBV5-1 and J is TRBJ2-1; D not resolved. This CDR3 spans 13 amino acids. Germline CDR1 SGHRS, CDR2 YFSETQ. The V gene lost 1 base and the J gene lost 4 bases, with 6 bases spanning the gap. The CDR3 DNA follows: TGCGCCAGCAGCTTGACGCGGTACAATGAGCAGTTCTTC. This gives the protein CASSLTRYNEQFF.